The entry that follows covers one TCR beta chain sequence. The data derive from a study of shared clonotypes between healthy human individuals. The assay was immunoSEQ multiplex PCR, and TCRdb's table has in-frame clones only and misses some. This table holds hundreds of thousands of clones, around three quarters found once. Trimming cost V 6 bases and J 6 bases, with 14 bases left between them. The V gene's germline CDR1 is SNHLY and CDR2 FYNNEI. This CDR3 comprises 13 residues. This sequence originates from a woman aged 25-40 years in good health. Specimen: memory CD4+ T cells sorted from blood. Subset meaning: CD45RA-negative fraction. V gene TRBV2 combines with J gene TRBJ1-2; D ambiguous. The CDR3 bases are TGTGCCAGCAGACTGCGACGGGAGAATGGCTACACCTTC. The encoded protein is CASRLRRENGYTF.